This is a list of T cell receptor beta chains from one sample in a study of T-cell reconstitution after alpha-beta-depleted transplantation in children. TCRdb processed the PCR reads anew with MiXCR; each CDR3 protein has one entry. The repertoire consists of about 340,000 distinct CDR3 sequences, with 10% to 13% occurring once and the leading ten covering around 2.4%. Sequences were derived from PBMCs from the stem cell graft donor, sampled from the stem cell graft. All receptors come from a human donor who donated a stem cell graft to a child with acute lymphoblastic leukemia. The CDR3 runs from the conserved cysteine through the conserved F or W. The D gene is left open where the match is weak. Size is omitted from some rows. Given values are once, few, many or a class for expanded clones.

j_call: TRBJ2-1; clone_size: -; cdr3_length: 17; v_call: TRBV18; d_call: TRBD2; cdr3_aa: CASSPAGLADSYNEQFF; cdr3_nt: TGTGCCAGCTCACCTGCGGGACTAGCGGACTCCTACAATGAGCAGTTCTTC
j_call: TRBJ1-1; clone_size: few; cdr3_length: 14; v_call: TRBV29-1; d_call: -; cdr3_aa: CSVASFRQSTEAFF; cdr3_nt: TGCAGCGTTGCCAGCTTTCGACAGAGCACTGAAGCTTTCTTT
j_call: TRBJ2-7; clone_size: many; cdr3_length: 13; v_call: TRBV5-1; d_call: -; cdr3_aa: CASSLESLYEQYF; cdr3_nt: TGCGCCAGCAGCTTGGAATCCTTATACGAGCAGTACTTC
j_call: TRBJ2-7; clone_size: few; cdr3_length: 19; v_call: TRBV5-1; d_call: -; cdr3_aa: CASSGTGTPGASSYYEQYF; cdr3_nt: TGCGCCAGCAGCGGAACCGGGACCCCGGGGGCATCGAGTTACTACGAGCAGTACTTC
j_call: TRBJ2-1; clone_size: many; cdr3_length: 14; v_call: TRBV10-3; d_call: -; cdr3_aa: CAISGAGEMNEQFF; cdr3_nt: TGTGCCATCAGTGGGGCGGGTGAAATGAATGAGCAGTTCTTC
j_call: TRBJ2-3; clone_size: many; cdr3_length: 13; v_call: TRBV12-3/TRBV12-4; d_call: -; cdr3_aa: CASRDISTDTQYF; cdr3_nt: TGTGCCAGCAGGGACATTAGCACAGATACGCAGTATTTT
j_call: TRBJ1-2; clone_size: few; cdr3_length: 13; v_call: TRBV20-1; d_call: -; cdr3_aa: CSARDLGNYGYTF; cdr3_nt: TGCAGTGCTAGAGATCTGGGGAACTATGGCTACACCTTC
j_call: TRBJ2-3; clone_size: few; cdr3_length: 14; v_call: TRBV7-2; d_call: -; cdr3_aa: CASSYLRGTDTQYF; cdr3_nt: TGTGCCAGCAGCTATCTACGTGGCACAGATACGCAGTATTTT
j_call: TRBJ1-4; clone_size: many; cdr3_length: 13; v_call: TRBV7-2; d_call: -; cdr3_aa: CASSLPGAEKLFF; cdr3_nt: TGTGCCAGCAGCTTACCAGGGGCTGAAAAACTGTTTTTT
j_call: TRBJ1-2; clone_size: -; cdr3_length: 13; v_call: TRBV5-1; d_call: -; cdr3_aa: CASSLRGQRGYTF; cdr3_nt: TGCGCCAGCAGCTTGCGGGGGCAACGTGGCTACACCTTC
j_call: TRBJ1-2; clone_size: few; cdr3_length: 14; v_call: TRBV2; d_call: -; cdr3_aa: CASSEKAGAYGYTF; cdr3_nt: TGTGCCAGCAGTGAAAAGGCAGGGGCCTATGGCTACACCTTC
j_call: TRBJ2-1; clone_size: many; cdr3_length: 11; v_call: TRBV7-2; d_call: -; cdr3_aa: CASSQRERGDF; cdr3_nt: TGTGCCAGCAGCCAGCGGGAAAGGGGGGACTTC
j_call: TRBJ1-1; clone_size: many; cdr3_length: 14; v_call: TRBV3-1; d_call: TRBD1; cdr3_aa: CASSRTGQARGAFF; cdr3_nt: TGTGCCAGCAGCCGAACAGGACAGGCCAGGGGAGCTTTCTTT
j_call: TRBJ2-7; clone_size: -; cdr3_length: 16; v_call: TRBV5-1; d_call: -; cdr3_aa: CASSLGGSGGSYEQYF; cdr3_nt: TGCGCCAGCAGCTTGGGGGGAAGCGGAGGCTCCTACGAGCAGTACTTC
j_call: TRBJ2-6; clone_size: few; cdr3_length: 17; v_call: TRBV5-1; d_call: TRBD1; cdr3_aa: CASSLGQGDSGANVLTF; cdr3_nt: TGCGCCAGCAGCTTGGGACAGGGGGACTCTGGGGCCAACGTCCTGACTTTC
j_call: TRBJ2-1; clone_size: few; cdr3_length: 15; v_call: TRBV4-1; d_call: -; cdr3_aa: CASSQDGTGKNEQFF; cdr3_nt: TGCGCCAGCAGCCAAGATGGTACAGGGAAAAATGAGCAGTTCTTC
j_call: TRBJ2-3; clone_size: few; cdr3_length: 18; v_call: TRBV23-1; d_call: -; cdr3_aa: CASSPKTRRAPCTDTQYF; cdr3_nt: TGCGCCAGCAGTCCCAAGACACGCCGGGCTCCCTGCACAGATACGCAGTATTTT
j_call: TRBJ2-5; clone_size: -; cdr3_length: 16; v_call: TRBV7-2; d_call: TRBD1; cdr3_aa: CASSKMTGGFQETQYF; cdr3_nt: TGTGCCAGCAGCAAAATGACAGGGGGCTTCCAAGAGACCCAGTACTTC
j_call: TRBJ1-5; clone_size: -; cdr3_length: 21; v_call: TRBV27; d_call: -; cdr3_aa: CASSFRAGQEGARGSNQPQHF; cdr3_nt: TGTGCCAGCAGTTTTAGGGCGGGCCAGGAAGGTGCCCGGGGGAGCAATCAGCCCCAGCATTTT
j_call: TRBJ2-1; clone_size: many; cdr3_length: 15; v_call: TRBV7-7; d_call: -; cdr3_aa: CASSLGDPPYNEQFF; cdr3_nt: TGTGCTAGCAGTCTGGGAGACCCCCCCTACAATGAGCAGTTCTTC
j_call: TRBJ2-2; clone_size: -; cdr3_length: 14; v_call: TRBV29-1; d_call: -; cdr3_aa: CSVEWTENTGELFF; cdr3_nt: TGCAGCGTTGAGTGGACAGAGAACACCGGGGAGCTGTTTTTT
j_call: TRBJ2-1; clone_size: -; cdr3_length: 15; v_call: TRBV14; d_call: -; cdr3_aa: CASSLLLGGGNEQFF; cdr3_nt: TGTGCCAGCAGCCTACTACTGGGAGGGGGGAATGAGCAGTTCTTC
j_call: TRBJ1-4; clone_size: few; cdr3_length: 18; v_call: TRBV7-8; d_call: TRBD1; cdr3_aa: CASSPLRVLGQVNEKLFF; cdr3_nt: TGTGCCAGCAGCCCCCTTCGGGTGTTGGGACAGGTTAATGAAAAACTGTTTTTT
j_call: TRBJ2-2; clone_size: few; cdr3_length: 17; v_call: TRBV6-2/TRBV6-3; d_call: TRBD2; cdr3_aa: CASSLEPGLANTGELFF; cdr3_nt: TGTGCCAGCAGTCTCGAACCGGGACTAGCGAACACCGGGGAGCTGTTTTTT
j_call: TRBJ2-7; clone_size: many; cdr3_length: 15; v_call: TRBV29-1; d_call: TRBD2; cdr3_aa: CSVTSGRPYLGEQYF; cdr3_nt: TGCAGCGTTACTAGCGGGAGGCCGTATCTCGGCGAGCAGTACTTC
j_call: TRBJ2-7; clone_size: few; cdr3_length: 13; v_call: TRBV20-1; d_call: TRBD2; cdr3_aa: CSASLGGGYEQYF; cdr3_nt: TGCAGTGCCTCACTCGGGGGGGGGTACGAGCAGTACTTC
j_call: TRBJ2-5; clone_size: -; cdr3_length: 14; v_call: TRBV29-1; d_call: -; cdr3_aa: CSVEAGAERETQYF; cdr3_nt: TGCAGCGTTGAAGCGGGAGCCGAGAGAGAGACCCAGTACTTC
j_call: TRBJ2-1; clone_size: many; cdr3_length: 14; v_call: TRBV28; d_call: -; cdr3_aa: CASRVPGRPNEQFF; cdr3_nt: TGTGCCTCCCGAGTCCCGGGAAGGCCCAATGAGCAGTTCTTC
j_call: TRBJ2-7; clone_size: -; cdr3_length: 15; v_call: TRBV7-2; d_call: TRBD2; cdr3_aa: CASSVGAGPSYEQYF; cdr3_nt: TGTGCCAGCAGCGTGGGAGCGGGACCATCCTACGAGCAGTACTTC
j_call: TRBJ2-1; clone_size: -; cdr3_length: 14; v_call: TRBV9; d_call: TRBD2; cdr3_aa: CASSVAGRSDEQFF; cdr3_nt: TGTGCCAGCAGCGTAGCCGGGAGGAGTGATGAGCAGTTCTTC
j_call: TRBJ2-1; clone_size: -; cdr3_length: 18; v_call: TRBV7-3; d_call: TRBD2; cdr3_aa: CASSKTGTSGSSYNEQFF; cdr3_nt: TGTGCCAGCAGTAAGACCGGGACTAGCGGTAGCTCCTACAATGAGCAGTTCTTC
j_call: TRBJ2-3; clone_size: many; cdr3_length: 20; v_call: TRBV7-3; d_call: TRBD2; cdr3_aa: CASSAGRASAGGPGTDTQYF; cdr3_nt: TGTGCCAGCAGCGCAGGGAGGGCATCAGCGGGAGGGCCCGGAACAGATACGCAGTATTTT
j_call: TRBJ2-2; clone_size: -; cdr3_length: 15; v_call: TRBV11-2; d_call: -; cdr3_aa: CASSPGNGYTGELFF; cdr3_nt: TGTGCCAGCAGCCCCGGGAATGGATACACCGGGGAGCTGTTTTTT
j_call: TRBJ1-5; clone_size: few; cdr3_length: 12; v_call: TRBV7-9; d_call: -; cdr3_aa: CASTDGNQPQHF; cdr3_nt: TGTGCCAGCACCGACGGGAATCAGCCCCAGCATTTT
j_call: TRBJ2-3; clone_size: -; cdr3_length: 15; v_call: TRBV20-1; d_call: TRBD2; cdr3_aa: CSAERPSGSTDTQYF; cdr3_nt: TGCAGTGCCGAGAGGCCAAGCGGGAGCACAGATACACAGTATTTT
j_call: TRBJ2-1; clone_size: -; cdr3_length: 14; v_call: TRBV20-1; d_call: TRBD2; cdr3_aa: CSVPGLAGSDEQFF; cdr3_nt: TGCAGTGTTCCCGGACTAGCGGGGAGCGATGAGCAGTTCTTC
j_call: TRBJ2-2; clone_size: -; cdr3_length: 16; v_call: TRBV5-1; d_call: TRBD2; cdr3_aa: CASMSTSGFNTGELFF; cdr3_nt: TGCGCCAGCATGTCGACTAGCGGGTTTAACACCGGGGAGCTGTTTTTT
j_call: TRBJ1-1; clone_size: few; cdr3_length: 15; v_call: TRBV6-5; d_call: -; cdr3_aa: CASSYSAGESTEAFF; cdr3_nt: TGTGCCAGCAGTTACTCTGCAGGGGAAAGTACTGAAGCTTTCTTT
j_call: TRBJ2-1; clone_size: few; cdr3_length: 15; v_call: TRBV7-2; d_call: -; cdr3_aa: CASSFWRASYNEQFF; cdr3_nt: TGTGCCAGCAGCTTTTGGCGGGCGTCGTACAATGAGCAGTTCTTC
j_call: TRBJ1-1; clone_size: -; cdr3_length: 13; v_call: TRBV20-1; d_call: -; cdr3_aa: CSALPGRNTEAFF; cdr3_nt: TGCAGTGCCCTTCCAGGGAGAAACACTGAAGCTTTCTTT
j_call: TRBJ2-2; clone_size: few; cdr3_length: 19; v_call: TRBV11-2; d_call: TRBD2; cdr3_aa: CASSLKALGPGLVDGELFF; cdr3_nt: TGTGCCAGCAGCTTAAAAGCTTTAGGGCCCGGACTAGTGGACGGGGAGCTGTTTTTT
j_call: TRBJ1-2; clone_size: -; cdr3_length: 13; v_call: TRBV7-9; d_call: -; cdr3_aa: CASSQQDPYGYTF; cdr3_nt: TGTGCCAGCAGCCAACAGGACCCCTATGGCTACACCTTC
j_call: TRBJ1-1; clone_size: few; cdr3_length: 13; v_call: TRBV4-1; d_call: -; cdr3_aa: CASSQAGVAEAFF; cdr3_nt: TGCGCCAGCAGCCAAGCGGGGGTCGCTGAAGCTTTCTTT
j_call: TRBJ1-4; clone_size: -; cdr3_length: 13; v_call: TRBV7-9; d_call: TRBD1; cdr3_aa: CASSLWTGEKLFF; cdr3_nt: TGTGCCAGCAGCCTCTGGACAGGGGAAAAACTGTTTTTT
j_call: TRBJ2-2; clone_size: -; cdr3_length: 18; v_call: TRBV4-3; d_call: TRBD2; cdr3_aa: CASSQDPSTSGSSGELFF; cdr3_nt: TGCGCCAGCAGCCAAGATCCGAGCACTAGCGGAAGCTCCGGGGAGCTGTTTTTT
j_call: TRBJ2-7; clone_size: -; cdr3_length: 13; v_call: TRBV20-1; d_call: TRBD1; cdr3_aa: CSAGTGVSYEQYF; cdr3_nt: TGCAGTGCCGGGACAGGGGTTTCCTACGAGCAGTACTTC
j_call: TRBJ2-1; clone_size: -; cdr3_length: 15; v_call: TRBV9; d_call: TRBD2; cdr3_aa: CASSQGLAGGYEQFF; cdr3_nt: TGTGCCAGCAGCCAAGGGCTAGCGGGAGGGTATGAGCAGTTCTTC